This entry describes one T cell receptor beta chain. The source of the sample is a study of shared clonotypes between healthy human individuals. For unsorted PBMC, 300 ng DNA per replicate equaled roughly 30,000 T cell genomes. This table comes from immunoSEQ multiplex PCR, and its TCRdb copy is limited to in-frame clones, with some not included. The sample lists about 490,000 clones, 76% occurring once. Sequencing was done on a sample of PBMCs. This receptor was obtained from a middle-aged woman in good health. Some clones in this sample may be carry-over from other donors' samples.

CDR3 nucleotide sequence: TGTGCCAGCAGCTTACTTCCGGGACACCTCTACGAGCAGTACTTC. Translating it yields CASSLLPGHLYEQYF. J is TRBJ2-7 and V is TRBV11-2, with TRBD1 as a possible D gene (6 bases). Trimming pared 2 bases from V and 3 bases from J, leaving 14 bases between. Germline CDR1 SGHAT, CDR2 FQNNGV. This CDR3 is built from 15 residues.